The clone carrying this T cell receptor beta chain has just one count. The antigen remains undetermined. This entry comes from a study of graft-versus-host responses after intestinal transplantation. Study summary: Tacrolimus and steroids were given for around 3 years to all recipients after anti-thymocyte globulin induction.

Clones were read by immunoSEQ multiplex PCR, and TCRdb kept only the in-frame ones, dropping some. The sample contains 90,000 to 100,000 clones, about 84% of which appear only once. Findings of the study overall: Within the allografts of patients who had graft-donor T cell macrochimerism, graft-versus-host to host-versus-graft clonal ratios were high. Present in recipient marrow, GvH clones included some that appeared first in ileum or blood.

The CDR3 totals 15 residues. Deletions cut 5 bases from V and 5 bases from J, with 16 bases between. Germline V CDR1 and CDR2: MNHNS, SASEGT. The J gene is TRBJ1-5, the V gene TRBV6-1; TRBD1 is a possible D gene (5 bases). This sample comprised PBMCs, obtained 255 days after intestinal transplant. The sequence came from a human patient who received an intestinal transplant, so some T cells may come from the graft donor. The CDR3 here is CASSSVAGGYQPQHF. CDR3 sequence (DNA): TGTGCCAGCAGTTCCGTCGCGGGGGGGTATCAGCCCCAGCATTTT.